The 30 T cell receptor beta chains presented below share a single source sample, sequenced in a study of T cell responses to AZD1222 COVID-19 vaccine. Data came from immunoSEQ multiplex PCR; TCRdb stores just in-frame clones and leaves some out. Here the sample spans approximately 100,000 clones, approximately 90% being singletons. Sequenced here: peripheral blood, sampled on day 0 of AZD1222 vaccination. The receptors were sampled from an adult in good health.

The CDR3 is CSVYYNEQFF. The DNA of the CDR3 is TGCAGCGTTTACTACAATGAGCAGTTCTTC. The V and J genes are TRBV29-1 and TRBJ2-1; unclear D gene. The CDR3 consists of 10 residues. V lost 5 bases to trimming and J lost 3 bases, with 2 bases between them. Germline loops: CDR1 SQVTM, CDR2 ANQGSEA.

The chain recombines TRBV2 with TRBJ2-3; 8 bases agree with TRBD1. The trim removed 2 bases at V and 8 bases at J, leaving 12 bases unmatched. Germline V gene lookup returns CDR1 SNHLY and CDR2 FYNNEI. The CDR3 contains 16 residues. This chain's CDR3 is CASSERDRNALATQYF. CDR3 in DNA: TGTGCCAGCAGTGAACGGGACAGGAACGCTTTAGCTACGCAGTATTTT. Drawing the rest from reference TRBV2 and TRBJ2-3, the complete variable domain is EPEVTQTPSHQVTQMGQEVILRCVPISNHLYFYWYRQILGQKVEFLVSFYNNEISEKSEIFDDQFSVERPDGSNFTLKIRSTKLEDSAMYFCASSERDRNALATQYFGPGTRLTVL.

The chain joins TRBV7-9 to TRBJ2-5; TRBD1 or TRBD2 may be the D gene (6 bases each). Germline V CDR1 and CDR2: SEHNR, FQNEAQ (reference sequence). The CDR3 is 14 residues long. Trimming cost V 5 bases and J 2 bases, with 12 bases left between them. The CDR3 sequence: CASSGGTLQETQYF. CDR3 nucleotides: TGTGCCAGCAGCGGCGGGACATTACAAGAGACCCAGTACTTC.

The V gene is TRBV27, the J gene TRBJ2-2, with D unresolved. Germline CDR1 and CDR2: MNHEY and SMNVEV (reference sequence). The ends were cut back, 5 bases at V and 7 bases at J, with 11 bases in the middle. The CDR3 loop spans 13 amino acids. The CDR3: CASSPLSGGELFF. The CDR3 DNA follows: TGTGCCAGCAGTCCTCTGAGTGGCGGGGAGCTGTTTTTT.

The V gene is TRBV7-8, the J gene TRBJ1-4; the D gene is possibly TRBD1 (6 bases). The germline V gene encodes CDR1 SGHVS and CDR2 FQNEAQ. The length of the CDR3 is 16 residues. V gave up 5 bases and J gave up 6 bases, with 19 bases separating them. The chain's CDR3 is CASSHRWGGLDEKLFF. The CDR3 nucleotides are TGTGCCAGCAGCCACCGATGGGGGGGGCTGGATGAAAAACTGTTTTTT.

The chain recombines TRBV9 with TRBJ2-2; a weak D match, TRBD2 (5 bases). The length of the CDR3 is 13 residues. The germline V gene has CDR1 SGDLS and CDR2 YYNGEE. Trimming removed 2 bases at V and 8 bases at J, with 10 bases between. In DNA form, the CDR3 reads TGTGCCAGCAGCGTCGGGATTGTGGGGGAGCTGTTTTTT. Translation gives CASSVGIVGELFF.

CDR3 sequence reads: CASSYLVHSAGPYEQYF. In nucleotides, the CDR3 is TGTGCCAGCAGCTACCTAGTTCATTCGGCAGGACCCTACGAGCAGTACTTC. The chain combines TRBV11-3 with TRBJ2-7; D gene uncertain. Looked up from germline, CDR1 is SGHNT and CDR2 is YENEEA. Trimming removed 4 bases from V and 2 bases from J, with 21 bases in between. This CDR3 has 17 residues.

The J gene is TRBJ1-1, the V gene TRBV4-3; weak D call: TRBD1 (6 bases). The V end lost 0 bases, the J end lost 1 base, and 6 bases lay between the germline ends. The CDR3 loop spans 14 amino acids. Germline CDR1 and CDR2: LGHNA and YSLEER. This CDR3 is CASSQEQGNTEAFF. CDR3 in DNA: TGCGCCAGCAGCCAAGAACAGGGGAACACTGAAGCTTTCTTT.

In this sample, this clone turned up once. The genes are TRBV28 and TRBJ1-2; no reliable D call. V lost 2 bases to trimming and J lost 7 bases, with 14 bases between them. This CDR3 region has 14 residues. CDR1 and CDR2 from the germline V gene are MDHEN and SYDVKM. CDR3 nucleotides: TGTGCCAGCAGTTTAGGTGGGCACCCTGGTGGCTACACCTTC. Translating it yields CASSLGGHPGGYTF.

This clone was detected only once. The J gene is TRBJ2-1, the V gene TRBV19; 9 bases fit TRBD2. The germline V gene has CDR1 LNHDA and CDR2 SQIVND (reference sequence). CDR3 length equals 14 residues. V lost 10 bases to trimming and J lost 4 bases; unmatched junction nucleotides: 8. The CDR3 loop reads CATLGAGGYNEQFF. As DNA, the CDR3 is TGTGCCACCCTTGGGGCGGGAGGGTACAATGAGCAGTTCTTC.

V and J are TRBV30 and TRBJ1-3; 7 bases match TRBD1. Germline V gene sequence: CDR1 GTSNPN, CDR2 SVGIG (reference sequence). This CDR3 region has 16 residues. V lost 1 base and J lost 0; bases outside the gene matches: 6. The CDR3 DNA follows: TGTGCCTGGAGTGCATCGACAGGGCCCTCTGGAAACACCATATATTTT. Encoded protein: CAWSASTGPSGNTIYF.

This sequence joins TRBV3-1 (or the pseudogene TRBV3-2) and TRBJ2-7; 7 nucleotides match TRBD1. In germline, CDR1 is LGHDT, CDR2 YNNKEL (reference sequence). CDR3 length: 12 residues. The junction had 5 bases not matched to a gene; V was cut back by 5 bases and J by 7 bases. CDR3 amino acids: CASSDRVGEQYF. CDR3 DNA sequence: TGTGCCAGCAGCGACAGGGTTGGTGAGCAGTACTTC.

The chain carries TRBV12-3 or TRBV12-4 and TRBJ1-2; D unclear. V gave up 3 bases and J gave up 0 bases, with 5 bases separating them. The length of the CDR3 is 13 residues. The CDR3 DNA reads as TGTGCCAGCAGTTTGGAAACTAACTATGGCTACACCTTC. Translation gives CASSLETNYGYTF.

The rearrangement joins TRBV6-5 to TRBJ2-7, with D uncertain. Germline CDR1 and CDR2: MNHEY and SVGAGI. The CDR3 extends over 12 amino acids. Trimming took off 5 bases at V and 3 bases at J, with 8 bases between the two ends. The DNA for the CDR3 is TGTGCCAGCAGTCAGATTAGCTACGAGCAGTACTTC. It encodes CASSQISYEQYF.

Concerning this clone: One junction end disagrees with the germline gene, perhaps due to a read error. The rearrangement links TRBV5-1 to TRBJ1-1, with a tentative D call TRBD1 (6 bases). The germline V gene has CDR1 SGHRS and CDR2 YFSETQ. This CDR3 comprises 15 residues. DNA of the CDR3: TGCGCCAGCAACTTGGTTACACAGGGTTATGATGAAGCTTTCTTT. It specifies CASNLVTQGYDEAFF.

This clone appeared a few times. V is TRBV9 and J is TRBJ1-3; D gene unclear. CDR1 is SGDLS and CDR2 is YYNGEE in the germline V gene. Trimming pared 0 bases from V and 6 bases from J, leaving 10 bases between. There are 14 residues in the CDR3. CDR3 amino acids: CASSVVGWANTIYF. The CDR3 nucleotides are TGTGCCAGCAGCGTAGTCGGATGGGCAAACACCATATATTTT.

The V gene is TRBV24-1, the J gene TRBJ1-6; no definite D call. V lost 5 bases to trimming and J lost 11 bases, with 6 bases between them. Per germline, CDR1 KGHDR and CDR2 SFDVKD. The CDR3 length is 11 residues. CDR3: CATSVPPPLHF. The CDR3 nucleotides read TGTGCCACCAGTGTGCCGCCACCCCTCCACTTT.

V gene TRBV11-2 combines with J gene TRBJ1-2, with D maybe TRBD1 (6 bases). The germline gives CDR1 SGHAT, CDR2 FQNNGV. Trimming cost V 0 bases and J 4 bases, with 12 bases left between them. This CDR3 is 15 amino acids long. The CDR3: CASSLDVRGGYGYTF. CDR3 DNA: TGTGCCAGCAGCTTAGACGTCAGGGGTGGCTATGGCTACACCTTC. Looking up the rest from reference TRBV11-2 and TRBJ1-2 gives the full variable domain: EAGVAQSPRYKIIEKRQSVAFWCNPISGHATLYWYQQILGQGPKLLIQFQNNGVVDDSQLPKDRFSAERLKGVDSTLKIQPAKLEDSAVYLCASSLDVRGGYGYTFGSGTRLTVV.

This rearrangement joins TRBV5-6 to TRBJ2-7; TRBD2 matches 11 bases. There are 16 residues in the CDR3. V lost 4 bases and J lost 4; bases outside the gene matches: 10. In germline, CDR1 is SGHDT, CDR2 YYEEEE. CDR3 coding DNA: TGTGCCAGCAGCCCCTTAGCGGGAGGGACGTTGTACGAGCAGTACTTC. Translated, it gives CASSPLAGGTLYEQYF.

This clone was detected once. CDR3 coding DNA: TGTGCCAGCTCACCCTTGAGGGAGTTGGCCTACGAGCAGTACTTC. It is translated as CASSPLRELAYEQYF. The J gene is TRBJ2-7, the V gene TRBV18; maybe TRBD2 (5 bases). The CDR3 spans 15 residues. V lost 3 bases to trimming and J lost 2 bases, with 14 bases between them. Germline CDR1 reads KGHSH; CDR2 reads LQKENI.

V usage is TRBV28 and J usage is TRBJ2-7; a weak D match, TRBD2 (5 bases). CDR1 is MDHEN and CDR2 is SYDVKM in the germline V gene. The ends were cut back, 2 bases at V and 6 bases at J, with 14 bases in the middle. This CDR3 is built from 14 residues. This CDR3 reads CASSLISGSAEQYF. CDR3 sequence (DNA): TGTGCCAGCAGTTTAATTAGTGGGAGCGCCGAGCAGTACTTC.

The V call is TRBV20-1, the J call TRBJ2-1; D perhaps matches TRBD2 (5 bases). The CDR3 runs 11 residues. CDR1 is DFQATT, CDR2 SNEGSKA, per germline (reference sequence). Trimming shortened V by 6 bases and J by 8 bases, and 11 bases separated the two germline ends. CDR3 nucleotides: TGCAGTGCGGAAGTAGCGTATGAGCAGTTCTTC. Amino acid sequence: CSAEVAYEQFF.

The chain has TRBV28 and TRBJ1-2, with D tentatively TRBD1 (5 bases). Trimming stripped 6 bases from V and 7 bases from J, with 15 bases between. The CDR3 is 13 amino acids. CDR1 MDHEN and CDR2 SYDVKM come from the germline V gene. The CDR3 DNA reads as TGTGCCAGCAGCCCCCCAGGGTCCCTTGGCTACACCTTC. It codes for CASSPPGSLGYTF.

This rearrangement joins TRBV30 to TRBJ2-7; 7 bases align to TRBD1. Germline CDR1 GTSNPN, CDR2 SVGIG (reference sequence). Trimming at V came to 4 bases and at J to 2 bases, leaving 5 bases not matched to a gene. There are 13 residues in the CDR3. In nucleotides, the CDR3 is TGTGCCTGGACCAGGGACAGCCCCTACGAGCAGTACTTC. This gives the protein CAWTRDSPYEQYF.

This chain uses TRBV9 with TRBJ1-2; D call uncertain. Trimming shortened V by 0 bases and J by 4 bases, and 10 bases separated the two germline ends. The CDR3 runs to 14 residues. Germline CDR1 reads SGDLS; CDR2 reads YYNGEE. CDR3 DNA sequence: TGTGCCAGCAGCGTAGCTACGGATACCTATGGCTACACCTTC. It encodes CASSVATDTYGYTF.

The genes are TRBV3-1 (or the pseudogene TRBV3-2) and TRBJ1-6, with D possibly matching TRBD1 (6 bases). CDR1 and CDR2 (germline): LGHDT, YNNKEL (reference sequence). The V end was cut by 4 bases, the J end by 8 bases, with 9 bases between. The CDR3 runs to 13 residues. The CDR3 here is CASSLGGDSPLHF. CDR3 DNA sequence: TGTGCCAGCAGCCTAGGGGGAGATTCACCCCTCCACTTT.

The chain has TRBV3-1 (or the pseudogene TRBV3-2) and TRBJ1-3, with D uncertain. The germline gives CDR1 LGHDT, CDR2 YNNKEL (reference sequence). The ends were cut back, 4 bases at V and 6 bases at J, with 7 bases in the middle. This CDR3 is built from 12 residues. As DNA, the CDR3 is TGTGCCAGCAGCCCTCAGTCAAACACCATATATTTT. This gives the protein CASSPQSNTIYF.

V and J are TRBV27 and TRBJ1-5; D uncertain. CDR1 MNHEY and CDR2 SMNVEV come from the germline V gene (reference sequence). CDR3 size: 10 residues. The V gene lost 8 bases and the J gene lost 7 bases, with 6 bases spanning the gap. Written as DNA, the CDR3 is TGTGCCAGCGGGGAACAGCCCCAGCATTTT. Translating it yields CASGEQPQHF.

The CDR3 DNA sequence: TGTGCCAGTAGTCGACTAGCGGGAACGGCTGGGGCCAACGTCCTGACTTTC. This codes for CASSRLAGTAGANVLTF. The chain is built from TRBV19 and TRBJ2-6; 11 bases match TRBD2. The germline CDR1 and CDR2 sequences are LNHDA and SQIVND (reference sequence). V dropped 5 bases and J dropped 2; count of bases not matched to a gene: 5. The CDR3 runs to 17 residues.

This chain links TRBV15 with TRBJ2-7, with 7 nucleotides matching TRBD2. This CDR3 is 13 amino acids long. The J segment lost 1 base and the V segment lost 5 bases, leaving 2 bases of the junction unmatched. Per the germline V gene, CDR1 is LNHNV and CDR2 is YYDKDF (reference sequence). The CDR3 DNA sequence: TGTGCCACCAGCCCCGGGGGGTCCTACGAGCAGTACTTC. Translated, it gives CATSPGGSYEQYF.